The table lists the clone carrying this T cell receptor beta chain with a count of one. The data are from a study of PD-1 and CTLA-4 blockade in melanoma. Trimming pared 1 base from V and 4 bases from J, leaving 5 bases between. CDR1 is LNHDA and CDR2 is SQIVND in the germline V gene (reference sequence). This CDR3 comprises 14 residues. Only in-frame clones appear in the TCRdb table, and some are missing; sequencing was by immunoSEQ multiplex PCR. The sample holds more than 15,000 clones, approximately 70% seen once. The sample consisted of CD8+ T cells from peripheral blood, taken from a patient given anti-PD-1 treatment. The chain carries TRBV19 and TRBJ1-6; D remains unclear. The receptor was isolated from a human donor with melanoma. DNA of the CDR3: TGTGCCAGTAGTATAGGAGGGTATAATTCACCCCTCCACTTT. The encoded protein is CASSIGGYNSPLHF. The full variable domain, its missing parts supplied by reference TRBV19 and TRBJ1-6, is DGGITQSPKYLFRKEGQNVTLSCEQNLNHDAMYWYRQDPGQGLRLIYYSQIVNDFQKGDIAEGYSVSREKKESFPLTVTSAQKNPTAFYLCASSIGGYNSPLHFGNGTRLTVT.